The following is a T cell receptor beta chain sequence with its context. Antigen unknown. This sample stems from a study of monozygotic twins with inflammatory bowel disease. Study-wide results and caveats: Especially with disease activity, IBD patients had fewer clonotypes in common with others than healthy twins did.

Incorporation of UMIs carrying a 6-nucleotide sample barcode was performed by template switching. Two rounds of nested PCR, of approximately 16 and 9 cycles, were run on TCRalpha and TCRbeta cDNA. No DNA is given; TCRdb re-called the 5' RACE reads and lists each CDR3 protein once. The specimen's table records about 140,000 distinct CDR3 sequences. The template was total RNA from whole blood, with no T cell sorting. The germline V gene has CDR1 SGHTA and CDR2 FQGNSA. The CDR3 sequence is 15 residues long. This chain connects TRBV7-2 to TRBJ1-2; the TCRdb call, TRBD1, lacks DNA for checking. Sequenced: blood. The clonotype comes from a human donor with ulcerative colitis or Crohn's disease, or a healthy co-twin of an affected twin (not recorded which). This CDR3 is CASSLEAGGNYGYTF.